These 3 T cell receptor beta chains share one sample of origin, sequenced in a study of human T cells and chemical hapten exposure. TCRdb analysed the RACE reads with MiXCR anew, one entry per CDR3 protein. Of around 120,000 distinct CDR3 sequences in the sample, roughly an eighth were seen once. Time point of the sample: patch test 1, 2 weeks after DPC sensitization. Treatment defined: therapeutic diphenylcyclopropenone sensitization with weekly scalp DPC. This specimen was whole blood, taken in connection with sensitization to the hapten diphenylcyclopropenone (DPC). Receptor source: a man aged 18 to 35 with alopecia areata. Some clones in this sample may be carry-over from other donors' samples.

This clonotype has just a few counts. The CDR3: CASSSIGGGSPEAFF. CDR3 DNA sequence: TGTGCCAGCAGCTCGATAGGGGGCGGGAGCCCTGAAGCTTTCTTT. This chain links TRBV7-3 with TRBJ1-1; 7 nucleotides agree with TRBD1. This CDR3 contains 15 residues. J gave up 6 bases and V 4 bases, and 11 bases lay outside the gene matches. Germline V gene lookup returns CDR1 SGHTA and CDR2 FQGTGA.

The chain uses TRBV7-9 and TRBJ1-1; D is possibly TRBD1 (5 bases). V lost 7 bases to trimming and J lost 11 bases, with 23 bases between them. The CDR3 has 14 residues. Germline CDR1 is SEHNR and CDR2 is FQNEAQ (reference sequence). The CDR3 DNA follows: TGTGCCAGCACCATAGTCCGGGACGGGAGTGCGGCTTTCTTT. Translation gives CASTIVRDGSAAFF.

The CDR3 here is CASSVIVTTGELFF. CDR3 nucleotide sequence: TGTGCCAGCAGTGTAATAGTCACCACCGGGGAGCTGTTTTTT. The chain employs TRBV6-4 and TRBJ2-2; D remains ambiguous. This CDR3 contains 14 residues. CDR1 and CDR2 (germline): MRHNA, SNTAGT. Between the trimmed V and J ends, which lost 4 bases and 4 bases, there was a span of 10 bases.